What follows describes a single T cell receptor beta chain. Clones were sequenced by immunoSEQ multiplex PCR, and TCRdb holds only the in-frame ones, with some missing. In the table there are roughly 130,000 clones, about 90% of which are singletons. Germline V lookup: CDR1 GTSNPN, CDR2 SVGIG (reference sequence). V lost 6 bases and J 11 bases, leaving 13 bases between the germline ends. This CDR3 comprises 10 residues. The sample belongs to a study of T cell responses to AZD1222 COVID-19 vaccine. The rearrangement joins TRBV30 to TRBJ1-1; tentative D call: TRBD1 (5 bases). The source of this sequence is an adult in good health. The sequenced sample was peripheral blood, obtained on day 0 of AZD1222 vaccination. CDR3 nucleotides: TGTGCCTGTAACGGTCCAGGGGCTTTCTTT. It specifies CACNGPGAFF.